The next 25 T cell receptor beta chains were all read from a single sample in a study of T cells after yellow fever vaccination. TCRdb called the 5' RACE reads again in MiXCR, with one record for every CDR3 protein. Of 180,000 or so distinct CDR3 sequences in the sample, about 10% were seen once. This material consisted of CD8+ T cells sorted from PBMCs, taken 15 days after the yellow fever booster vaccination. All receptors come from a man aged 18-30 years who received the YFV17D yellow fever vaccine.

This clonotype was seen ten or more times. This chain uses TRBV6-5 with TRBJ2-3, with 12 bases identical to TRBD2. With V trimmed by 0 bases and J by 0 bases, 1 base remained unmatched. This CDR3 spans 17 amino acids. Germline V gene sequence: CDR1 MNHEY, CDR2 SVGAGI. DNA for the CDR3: TGTGCCAGCAGTTACTCTCTAGCGGGGGGGAGCACAGATACGCAGTATTTT. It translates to CASSYSLAGGSTDTQYF.

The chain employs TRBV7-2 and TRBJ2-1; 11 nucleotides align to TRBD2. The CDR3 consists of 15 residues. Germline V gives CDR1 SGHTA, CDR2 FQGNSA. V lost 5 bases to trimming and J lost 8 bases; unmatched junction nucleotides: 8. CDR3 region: CASSHSGGAPDEQFF. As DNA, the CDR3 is TGTGCCAGCAGCCATAGCGGGGGGGCTCCCGATGAGCAGTTCTTC.

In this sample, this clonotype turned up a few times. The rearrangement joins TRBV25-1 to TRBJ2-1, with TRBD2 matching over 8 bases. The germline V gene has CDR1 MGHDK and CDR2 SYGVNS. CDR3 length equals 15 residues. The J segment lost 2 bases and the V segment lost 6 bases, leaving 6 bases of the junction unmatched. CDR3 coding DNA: TGTGCCAGCAGCCTAGCGGGTGTTACCTACAATGAGCAGTTCTTC. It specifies CASSLAGVTYNEQFF.

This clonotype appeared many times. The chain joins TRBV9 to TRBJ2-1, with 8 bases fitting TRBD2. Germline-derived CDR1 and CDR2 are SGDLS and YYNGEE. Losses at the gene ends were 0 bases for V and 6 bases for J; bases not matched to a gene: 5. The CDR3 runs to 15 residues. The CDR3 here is CASSVGQGLGNEQFF. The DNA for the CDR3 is TGTGCCAGCAGCGTAGGCCAGGGACTAGGCAATGAGCAGTTCTTC. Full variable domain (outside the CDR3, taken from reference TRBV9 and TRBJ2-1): DSGVTQTPKHLITATGQRVTLRCSPRSGDLSVYWYQQSLDQGLQFLIQYYNGEERAKGNILERFSAQQFPDLHSELNLSSLELGDSALYFCASSVGQGLGNEQFFGPGTRLTVL.

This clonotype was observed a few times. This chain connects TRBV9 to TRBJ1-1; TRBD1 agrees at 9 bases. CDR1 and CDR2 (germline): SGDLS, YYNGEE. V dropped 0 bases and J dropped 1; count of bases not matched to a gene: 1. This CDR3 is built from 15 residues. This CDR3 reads CASSVVTGGNTEAFF. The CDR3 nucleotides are TGTGCCAGCAGCGTAGTGACAGGGGGGAACACTGAAGCTTTCTTT.

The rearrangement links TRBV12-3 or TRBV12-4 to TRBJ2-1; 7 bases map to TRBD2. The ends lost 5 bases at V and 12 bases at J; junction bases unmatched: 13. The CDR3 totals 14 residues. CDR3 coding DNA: TGTGCCAGCAGTCAAACCTACGATGGGGGGGGGCAGTTCTTC. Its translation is CASSQTYDGGGQFF.

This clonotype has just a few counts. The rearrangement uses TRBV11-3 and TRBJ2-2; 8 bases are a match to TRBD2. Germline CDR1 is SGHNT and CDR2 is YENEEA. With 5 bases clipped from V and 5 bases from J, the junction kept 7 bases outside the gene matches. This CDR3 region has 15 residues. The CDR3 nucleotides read TGTGCCAGCAGCCCCGGGAGGGGGGGAACCGGGGAGCTGTTTTTT. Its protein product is CASSPGRGGTGELFF.

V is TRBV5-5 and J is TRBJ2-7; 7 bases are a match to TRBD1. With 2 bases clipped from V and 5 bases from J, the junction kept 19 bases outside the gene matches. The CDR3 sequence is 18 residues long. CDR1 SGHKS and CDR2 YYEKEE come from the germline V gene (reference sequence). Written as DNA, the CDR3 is TGTGCCAGCAGCTTAACTCCGGGACAGCCTTTCGGTTTGCACGAGCAGTACGTC. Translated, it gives CASSLTPGQPFGLHEQYV.

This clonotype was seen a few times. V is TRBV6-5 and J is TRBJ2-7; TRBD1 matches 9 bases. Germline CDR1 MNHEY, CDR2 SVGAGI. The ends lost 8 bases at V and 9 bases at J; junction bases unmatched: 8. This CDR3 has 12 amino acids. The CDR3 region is CASDADRGWQYV. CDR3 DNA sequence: TGTGCCAGCGATGCGGACAGGGGTTGGCAGTACGTC.

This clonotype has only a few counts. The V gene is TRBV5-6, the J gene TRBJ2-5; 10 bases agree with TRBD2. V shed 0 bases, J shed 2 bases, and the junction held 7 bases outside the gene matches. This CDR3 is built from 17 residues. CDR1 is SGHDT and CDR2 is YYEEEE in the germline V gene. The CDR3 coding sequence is TGTGCCAGCAGCTTGGTAGGGTCTAGCGGGGGACAAGAGACCCAGTACTTC. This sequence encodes CASSLVGSSGGQETQYF.

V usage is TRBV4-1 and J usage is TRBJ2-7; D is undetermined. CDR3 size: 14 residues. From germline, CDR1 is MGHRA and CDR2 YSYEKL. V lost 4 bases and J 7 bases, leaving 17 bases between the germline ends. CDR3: CASSPAGLGSEQYF. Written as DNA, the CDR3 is TGCGCCAGCAGCCCGGCTGGCTTGGGTAGTGAGCAGTACTTC.

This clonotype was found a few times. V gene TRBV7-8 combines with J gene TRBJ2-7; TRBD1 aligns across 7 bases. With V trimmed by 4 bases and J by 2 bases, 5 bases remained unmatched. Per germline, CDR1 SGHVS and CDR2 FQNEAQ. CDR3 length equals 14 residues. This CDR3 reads CASSSNRGTYEQYV. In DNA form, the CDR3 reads TGTGCCAGCAGCTCAAACAGGGGAACCTACGAGCAGTACGTC.

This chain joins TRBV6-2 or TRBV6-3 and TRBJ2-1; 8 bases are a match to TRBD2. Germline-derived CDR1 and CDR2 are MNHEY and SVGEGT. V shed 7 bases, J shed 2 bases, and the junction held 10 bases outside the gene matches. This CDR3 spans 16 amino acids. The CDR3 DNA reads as TGTGCCAGCATCAACGCCGGGGGGGGCGCCTACAATGAGCAGTTCTTC. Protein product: CASINAGGGAYNEQFF.

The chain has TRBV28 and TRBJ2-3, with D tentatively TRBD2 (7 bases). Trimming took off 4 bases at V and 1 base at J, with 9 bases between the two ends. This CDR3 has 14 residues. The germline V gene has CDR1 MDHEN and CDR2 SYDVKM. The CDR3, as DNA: TGTGCCAGCAGTTGGCGGGGGCGCACAGATACGCAGTATTTT. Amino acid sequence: CASSWRGRTDTQYF.

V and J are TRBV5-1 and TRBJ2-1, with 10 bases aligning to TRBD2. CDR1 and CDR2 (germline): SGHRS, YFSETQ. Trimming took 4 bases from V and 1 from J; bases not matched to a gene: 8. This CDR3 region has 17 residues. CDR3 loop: CASSPGIAGGSYNEQFF. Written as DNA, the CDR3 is TGCGCCAGCAGCCCCGGGATAGCGGGGGGTTCCTACAATGAGCAGTTCTTC. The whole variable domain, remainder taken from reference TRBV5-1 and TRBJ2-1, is KAGVTQTPRYLIKTRGQQVTLSCSPISGHRSVSWYQQTPGQGLQFLFEYFSETQRNKGNFPGRFSGRQFSNSRSEMNVSTLELGDSALYLCASSPGIAGGSYNEQFFGPGTRLTVL.

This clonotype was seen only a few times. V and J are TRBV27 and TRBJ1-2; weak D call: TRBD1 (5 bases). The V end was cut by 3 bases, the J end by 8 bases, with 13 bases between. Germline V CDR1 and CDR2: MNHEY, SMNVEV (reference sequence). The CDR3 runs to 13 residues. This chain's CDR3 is CASSFTGGRGYTF. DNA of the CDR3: TGTGCCAGCAGTTTTACGGGGGGTCGGGGCTACACCTTC.

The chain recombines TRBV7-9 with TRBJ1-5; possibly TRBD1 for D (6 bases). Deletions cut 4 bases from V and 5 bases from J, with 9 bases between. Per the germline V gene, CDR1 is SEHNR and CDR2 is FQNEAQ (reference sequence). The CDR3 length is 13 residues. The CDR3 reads CASSYRVDQPQHF. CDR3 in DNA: TGTGCCAGCAGCTACAGGGTGGATCAGCCCCAGCATTTT.

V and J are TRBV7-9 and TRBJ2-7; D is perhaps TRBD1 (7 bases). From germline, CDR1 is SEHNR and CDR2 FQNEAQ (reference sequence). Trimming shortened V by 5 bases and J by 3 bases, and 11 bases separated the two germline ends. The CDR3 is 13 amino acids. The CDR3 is CASSGQGGYEQYF. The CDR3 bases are TGTGCCAGCAGCGGTCAGGGGGGCTACGAGCAGTACTTC.

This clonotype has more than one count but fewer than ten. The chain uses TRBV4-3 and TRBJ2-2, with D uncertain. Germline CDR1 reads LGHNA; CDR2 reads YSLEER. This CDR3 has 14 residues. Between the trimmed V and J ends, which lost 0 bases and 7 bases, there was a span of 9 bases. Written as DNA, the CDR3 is TGCGCCAGCAGCCAAGATTCGGTTGGCGGGGAGCTGTTTTTT. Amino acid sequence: CASSQDSVGGELFF.

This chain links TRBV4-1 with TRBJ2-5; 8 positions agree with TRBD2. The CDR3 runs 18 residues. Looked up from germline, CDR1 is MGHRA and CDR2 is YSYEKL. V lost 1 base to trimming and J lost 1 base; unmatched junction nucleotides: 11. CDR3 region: CASSQGRASGGLQETQYF. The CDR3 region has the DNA TGCGCCAGCAGCCAAGGGCGGGCCAGCGGGGGCCTCCAAGAGACCCAGTACTTC.

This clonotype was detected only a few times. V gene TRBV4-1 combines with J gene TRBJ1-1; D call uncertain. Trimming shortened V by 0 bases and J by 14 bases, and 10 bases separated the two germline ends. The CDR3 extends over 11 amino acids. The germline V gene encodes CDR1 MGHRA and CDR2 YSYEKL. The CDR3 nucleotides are TGCGCCAGCAGCCAAGACGCGGTGAGCTTCTTT. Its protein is CASSQDAVSFF.

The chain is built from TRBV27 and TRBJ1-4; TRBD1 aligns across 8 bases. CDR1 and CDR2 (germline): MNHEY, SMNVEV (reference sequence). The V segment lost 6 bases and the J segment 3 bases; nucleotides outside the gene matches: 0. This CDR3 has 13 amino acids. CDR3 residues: CASRGQANEKLFF. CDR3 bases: TGTGCCAGCAGGGGACAGGCTAATGAAAAACTGTTTTTT.

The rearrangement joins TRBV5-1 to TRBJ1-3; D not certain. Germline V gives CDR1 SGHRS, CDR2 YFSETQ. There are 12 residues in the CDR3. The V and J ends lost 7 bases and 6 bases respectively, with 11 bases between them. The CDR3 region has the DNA TGCGCCAGCGATGACGGGTCAAACACCATATATTTT. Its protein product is CASDDGSNTIYF.

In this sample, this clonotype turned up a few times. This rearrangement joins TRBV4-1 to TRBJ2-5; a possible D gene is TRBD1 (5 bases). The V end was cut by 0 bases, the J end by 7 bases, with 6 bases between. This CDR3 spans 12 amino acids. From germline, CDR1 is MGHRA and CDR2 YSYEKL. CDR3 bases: TGCGCCAGCAGCCAAGATCAGGGGACCCAGTACTTC. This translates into CASSQDQGTQYF.

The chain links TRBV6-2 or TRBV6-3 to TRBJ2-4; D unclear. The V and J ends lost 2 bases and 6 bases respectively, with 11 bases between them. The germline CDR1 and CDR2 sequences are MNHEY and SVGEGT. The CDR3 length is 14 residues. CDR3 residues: CASSYSAGTNIQYF. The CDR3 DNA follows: TGTGCCAGCAGTTACAGTGCAGGAACAAACATTCAGTACTTC.